Included here is one T cell receptor beta chain sequence, with context. Its antigen is not known. This specimen belongs to a study of cytomegalovirus exposure and HLA in healthy donors. Study results and limitations: The study assumed roughly uniform donor sequencing depth for presence/absence analyses. Most likely, a cluster of highly shared sequence variants arose as a sequencing artifact. At a 0.05 false discovery rate, a later analysis found 16,951 TCR beta sequences to be associated with HLA alleles.

PCR involved 60 Vbeta and 13 Jbeta primers. Authors' processing steps: Later, an analysis found 80 million or so unique TCR beta chains, and approximately 10 million of these were shared. Clones were sequenced by immunoSEQ multiplex PCR, and TCRdb holds only the in-frame ones, with some missing. The V and J calls and clone size were taken over from that table, and D and trimming were inferred from the DNA. The sample totals approximately 100,000 clones; its top ten clones hold roughly 0.64%. The CDR3 runs to 14 residues. Trimming shortened V by 0 bases and J by 2 bases, and 9 bases separated the two germline ends. Germline V gene data show CDR1 as SGHRS and CDR2 as YFSETQ.

The clonotype originates from a man aged 45-65 years in good health and CMV-seronegative. The sample comprised PBMCs. V gene TRBV5-1 combines with J gene TRBJ2-7; D is uncertain. As DNA, the CDR3 is TGCGCCAGCAGCTTGGGTCTGAGCGCCTACGAGCAGTACTTC. The encoded protein is CASSLGLSAYEQYF.